This T cell receptor beta chain is drawn from a study of blood T cell repertoires in COVID-19. In the study overall: Donors in the United States, Italy and Spain gave samples during acute or convalescent COVID-19. From T cells, B-cell-depleted T cells, or PBMCs came the material, which was cDNA or gDNA.

TCRdb's table, derived via immunoSEQ multiplex PCR, lists solely in-frame clones and lacks some. The data contain about 400,000 clones, roughly 90% of them singletons. This clone was recorded only once. The germline V and J ends were trimmed by 3 bases and 0 bases, with 13 bases remaining between them. Germline CDR1 is SGHNT and CDR2 is YYREEE (reference sequence). CDR3 length: 16 amino acids. The sample consisted of peripheral blood. This chain connects TRBV5-4 to TRBJ2-4; possible D gene TRBD1, 6 bases. The receptor was isolated from a woman aged 25-40 years with acute or convalescent COVID-19. The CDR3 region has the DNA TGTGCCAGCAGCTCAAATCAGGGGCTAGCCAAAAACATTCAGTACTTC. This translates into CASSSNQGLAKNIQYF. Using reference TRBV5-4 and TRBJ2-4 for the parts outside the CDR3, the full variable domain is ETGVTQSPTHLIKTRGQQVTLRCSSQSGHNTVSWYQQALGQGPQFIFQYYREEENGRGNFPPRFSGLQFPNYSSELNVNALELDDSALYLCASSSNQGLAKNIQYFGAGTRLSVL.